This T cell receptor (beta chain) was captured in a study of blood T cells in healthy people across ages. They isolated at least 6.5 million PBMCs from each sample. CDR3 length equals 14 residues. J was trimmed by 5 bases and V by 6 bases; bases with no gene match: 7. Germline CDR1 reads DFQATT; CDR2 reads SNEGSKA (reference sequence). A J-beta primer mix and a sample-barcoded 5' primer were used in a second PCR of roughly 6 to 12 cycles. Sequencing yielded, for each sample, at least 3 million paired-end reads carrying CDR3. TCRdb re-derived calls from the 5' RACE reads in MiXCR, one entry per CDR3 protein. Among about 1.8 million distinct CDR3 sequences listed, approximately 50% were seen once.

Sequences were obtained from blood. This TCR was sampled from a woman between 40 and 55 years old in good health. V and J are TRBV20-1 and TRBJ2-1; 10 nucleotides line up with TRBD2. CDR3 sequence: CSANPGTSDNEQFF. CDR3 DNA sequence: TGCAGTGCCAACCCTGGGACTAGCGACAATGAGCAGTTCTTC.